This T cell receptor beta chain was identified in a study of T-cell reconstitution after alpha-beta-depleted transplantation in children. Many counts were recorded for this clonotype. Its antigen is currently unknown. V lost 2 bases and J 7 bases, leaving 9 bases between the germline ends. The CDR3 loop spans 13 amino acids. It was with unique molecular identifiers that the TCRbeta library was prepared. TCRdb ran MiXCR on the PCR reads and lists one entry per CDR3 protein. In the table there are about 160,000 distinct CDR3 sequences, 8.5% to 14% of which are singletons. Points from the study as a whole: Newly produced T cells mostly accounted for T-cell counts and diversity one year post-transplant. Approximately two months post-transplant, alpha-beta T cells reportedly originated from several hundred expanded graft clones. TCRbeta diversity was high at day 60 in some patients (a result of surviving recipient T cells and thymic progenitors).

This TCR derives from a boy between 2 and 10 years old with acute myeloid leukemia, due to receive a stem cell transplant. The sample consisted of PBMCs, taken before TCRalphabeta/CD19-depleted stem cell transplant. The genes are TRBV12-3 or TRBV12-4 and TRBJ2-1; D is ambiguous. As DNA, the CDR3 is TGTGCCAGCAGTTTAATGGGGATGAATGAGCAGTTCTTC. It encodes CASSLMGMNEQFF.